This entry lists 16 T cell receptor beta chains sequenced from one sample in a study of T cell responses to AZD1222 COVID-19 vaccine. Repertoires were generated with immunoSEQ multiplex PCR, while TCRdb's copy carries only in-frame clones and drops some. The table records more than 120,000 clones, roughly 84% of them present only once. Sequencing was performed on peripheral blood, taken 28 days after the second AZD1222 dose. Receptor source: an adult who received the AZD1222 COVID-19 vaccine.

The rearrangement joins TRBV6-5 to TRBJ2-7; TRBD1 matches 7 bases. This CDR3 is 16 amino acids long. Germline loops: CDR1 MNHEY, CDR2 SVGAGI. V was clipped by 2 bases and J by 2 bases; unmatched bases: 9. Here the CDR3 DNA reads TGTGCCAGCAGTTACCTCCGGGACAGCGGTGCCTACGAGCAGTACTTC. Translated, it gives CASSYLRDSGAYEQYF.

The chain employs TRBV23-1 and TRBJ2-1, with D uncertain. TRBV23-1 is designated an ORF whose function remains uncertain. CDR3 size: 9 residues. Trimming shortened V by 9 bases and J by 10 bases, and 7 bases separated the two germline ends. CDR3 residues: CARKLEQFF. CDR3 bases: TGCGCCAGAAAGTTGGAGCAGTTCTTC.

This clone occurred a few times. This chain joins TRBV2 and TRBJ1-6, with 8 positions matching TRBD1. The CDR3 contains 13 residues. Germline CDR1 reads SNHLY; CDR2 reads FYNNEI. V was pared by 8 bases and J by 10 bases, with 7 bases of the junction left unmatched. Here the CDR3 DNA reads TGTGCCAGCTCCGGACAGGGTGGATCACCCCTCCACTTT. Residues: CASSGQGGSPLHF.

The V gene is TRBV6-1, the J gene TRBJ1-5; weak D call: TRBD1 (5 bases). The germline V and J ends were trimmed by 0 bases and 9 bases, with 12 bases remaining between them. This CDR3 is built from 14 residues. Germline assignment: CDR1 MNHNS and CDR2 SASEGT. Written as DNA, the CDR3 is TGTGCCAGCAGTGAAGCACATCCCGGGGGGCCCCAGCATTTT. Protein: CASSEAHPGGPQHF.

The chain joins TRBV15 to TRBJ2-7, with 7 bases aligning to TRBD1. V was clipped by 1 base and J by 4 bases; unmatched bases: 10. The CDR3 sequence is 16 residues long. Germline loops: CDR1 LNHNV, CDR2 YYDKDF (reference sequence). The CDR3 here is CATSRGWGRGNYEQYF. Here the CDR3 DNA reads TGTGCCACCAGCAGAGGGTGGGGCAGGGGGAATTACGAGCAGTACTTC.

The V call is TRBV7-9, the J call TRBJ2-2; D gene unclear. CDR3 size: 14 residues. Per germline, CDR1 SEHNR and CDR2 FQNEAQ (reference sequence). Between the trimmed V and J ends, which lost 1 base and 6 bases, there was a span of 9 bases. CDR3 nucleotide sequence: TGTGCCAGCAGCTTAGGCATTGGGGCCGGGGAGCTGTTTTTT. Translated: CASSLGIGAGELFF. Full variable domain (rest looked up from reference TRBV7-9 and TRBJ2-2): DTGVSQNPRHKITKRGQNVTFRCDPISEHNRLYWYRQTLGQGPEFLTYFQNEAQLEKSRLLSDRFSAERPKGSFSTLEIQRTEQGDSAMYLCASSLGIGAGELFFGEGSRLTVL.

The rearrangement links TRBV27 to TRBJ2-7, with unresolved D. CDR3 length: 12 residues. V lost 5 bases, J lost 7 bases, and 12 bases lay in between. CDR1 MNHEY and CDR2 SMNVEV come from the germline V gene (reference sequence). The CDR3 here is CASSSQGREQYF. The CDR3 DNA follows: TGTGCCAGCAGTAGCCAAGGAAGGGAGCAGTACTTC.

The chain has TRBV19 and TRBJ1-6; D call uncertain. The V end was cut by 3 bases, the J end by 2 bases, with 11 bases between. The CDR3 has 16 residues. Germline CDR1 LNHDA, CDR2 SQIVND (reference sequence). This CDR3 is CASSMTGITYNSPLHF. CDR3 DNA: TGTGCCAGTAGTATGACGGGGATAACCTATAATTCACCCCTCCACTTT.

This chain uses TRBV18 with TRBJ1-5; 9 bases are shared with TRBD1. From germline, CDR1 is KGHSH and CDR2 LQKENI. CDR3 size: 16 residues. V lost 3 bases, J lost 1 base, and 4 bases stayed unmatched. The CDR3 is CASSPPGQGSNQPQHF. The CDR3 DNA sequence: TGTGCCAGCTCACCCCCCGGACAGGGGAGCAATCAGCCCCAGCATTTT.

The J gene is TRBJ1-1, the V gene TRBV5-1; 7 positions match TRBD1. The CDR3 covers 15 residues. The germline CDR1 and CDR2 sequences are SGHRS and YFSETQ. After removal of 0 bases from V and 1 base from J, the junction contained 3 bases not matched to a gene. The CDR3 sequence: CASSLGGTANTEAFF. The CDR3 DNA is TGCGCCAGCAGCTTGGGCGGGACAGCGAACACTGAAGCTTTCTTT. Full variable domain (remainder filled in from reference TRBV5-1 and TRBJ1-1): KAGVTQTPRYLIKTRGQQVTLSCSPISGHRSVSWYQQTPGQGLQFLFEYFSETQRNKGNFPGRFSGRQFSNSRSEMNVSTLELGDSALYLCASSLGGTANTEAFFGQGTRLTVV.

The chain has TRBV6-5 and TRBJ1-5, with TRBD1 matching over 7 bases. The junction had 6 bases not matched to a gene; V was cut back by 4 bases and J by 0 bases. CDR1 and CDR2 (germline): MNHEY, SVGAGI. This CDR3 is built from 16 residues. The CDR3 protein is CASSSQGGYSNQPQHF. DNA of the CDR3: TGTGCCAGCAGTTCCCAGGGGGGGTATAGCAATCAGCCCCAGCATTTT.

The chain is built from TRBV27 and TRBJ1-3; D remains unclear. The V end was cut by 8 bases, the J end by 4 bases, with 12 bases between. The CDR3 totals 13 residues. Per the germline V gene, CDR1 is MNHEY and CDR2 is SMNVEV (reference sequence). The CDR3, as DNA: TGTGCCAGCTCCAGTCCTGGGGGAAACACCATATATTTT. It yields the protein CASSSPGGNTIYF.

This rearrangement joins TRBV28 to TRBJ2-5; TRBD1 aligns across 8 bases. Unmatched junction bases numbered 6, after V lost 1 base and J lost 2 bases. Germline V gene data show CDR1 as MDHEN and CDR2 as SYDVKM. This CDR3 has 16 amino acids. Written as DNA, the CDR3 is TGTGCCAGCAGTTTATTCCAGGGGGCAGGACAAGAGACCCAGTACTTC. Amino acids: CASSLFQGAGQETQYF. Supplemented by reference TRBV28 and TRBJ2-5, the full variable domain reads DVKVTQSSRYLVKRTGEKVFLECVQDMDHENMFWYRQDPGLGLRLIYFSYDVKMKEKGDIPEGYSVSREKKERFSLILESASTNQTSMYLCASSLFQGAGQETQYFGPGTRLLVL.

The chain couples TRBV5-1 to TRBJ1-2, with 8 bases fitting TRBD1. Unmatched junction bases numbered 13, after V lost 4 bases and J lost 14 bases. Germline V gives CDR1 SGHRS, CDR2 YFSETQ. The CDR3 extends over 13 amino acids. The CDR3 is CASSVTGGQWRTF. The CDR3, as DNA: TGCGCCAGCAGCGTAACAGGGGGGCAATGGAGAACCTTC.

The rearrangement links TRBV20-1 to TRBJ1-6, with a weak D call TRBD1 (5 bases). CDR3 length: 14 residues. The V gene's germline CDR1 is DFQATT and CDR2 SNEGSKA (reference sequence). V lost 3 bases to trimming and J lost 8 bases, with 14 bases between them. This CDR3 reads CSASHPWGDSPLHF. As DNA, the CDR3 is TGCAGTGCTAGTCACCCGTGGGGCGATTCACCCCTCCACTTT.

V and J are TRBV6-5 and TRBJ2-5, with D possibly called TRBD1 or TRBD2 (5 bases each). CDR3 length: 13 amino acids. The V end lost 2 bases, the J end lost 5 bases, and 9 bases lay between the germline ends. From germline, CDR1 is MNHEY and CDR2 SVGAGI. DNA for the CDR3: TGTGCCAGCAGTTACCCCGGGGCGGAGACCCAGTACTTC. This encodes CASSYPGAETQYF.